The source of this T cell receptor beta chain is a study of shared clonotypes between healthy human individuals. Terminally differentiated effector memory CD45RA+ cells were excluded from the naive CD8 cells, which were CD45RO-negative and positively selected for CCR7. Produced via immunoSEQ multiplex PCR; TCRdb's table is partial and in-frame only. Of about 610,000 clones in the sample, around 96% are singletons; the top ten hold approximately 0.1%. V was trimmed by 5 bases and J by 0 bases, leaving 8 bases between them. This CDR3 contains 14 residues. The germline V gene encodes CDR1 MGHDK and CDR2 SYGVNS.

The J gene is TRBJ2-1, the V gene TRBV25-1, with D maybe TRBD1 (6 bases). The sample comprised naive CD8+ T cells sorted from blood. The receptor was derived from a woman in her twenties or thirties in good health. The CDR3 DNA reads as TGTGCCAGCAGTACAGGGATCTCCTACAATGAGCAGTTCTTC. Protein product: CASSTGISYNEQFF. Full variable domain (outside the CDR3, taken from reference TRBV25-1 and TRBJ2-1): EADIYQTPRYLVIGTGKKITLECSQTMGHDKMYWYQQDPGMELHLIHYSYGVNSTEKGDLSSESTVSRIRTEHFPLTLESARPSHTSQYLCASSTGISYNEQFFGPGTRLTVL.